This TCR beta chain comes out of a study of graft-versus-host responses after intestinal transplantation. Study at large: Anti-thymocyte globulin induction preceded two to four years of tacrolimus and steroid maintenance in all recipients.

Profiled with immunoSEQ multiplex PCR; TCRdb holds only in-frame clones, not every one. The sample has 84,000 or so clones; about nine tenths are singletons. As to this clone: Its specificity is unknown.

The length of the CDR3 is 17 residues. In germline, CDR1 is LNHDA, CDR2 SQIVND (reference sequence). V was clipped by 7 bases and J by 4 bases, with 23 bases between them. The chain combines TRBV19 with TRBJ1-3, with D hard to call. The receptor was derived from a human donor who was the organ donor for an intestinal transplant. The source was unstimulated CD8+ T cells sorted from spleen or lymph node cells, collected before transplant. In nucleotides, the CDR3 is TGTGCCAGTAACGACGGGAGCTTAGATGGTCTCGGAAACACCATATATTTT. Protein product: CASNDGSLDGLGNTIYF. The whole variable domain, remainder taken from reference TRBV19 and TRBJ1-3, is DGGITQSPKYLFRKEGQNVTLSCEQNLNHDAMYWYRQDPGQGLRLIYYSQIVNDFQKGDIAEGYSVSREKKESFPLTVTSAQKNPTAFYLCASNDGSLDGLGNTIYFGEGSWLTVV.